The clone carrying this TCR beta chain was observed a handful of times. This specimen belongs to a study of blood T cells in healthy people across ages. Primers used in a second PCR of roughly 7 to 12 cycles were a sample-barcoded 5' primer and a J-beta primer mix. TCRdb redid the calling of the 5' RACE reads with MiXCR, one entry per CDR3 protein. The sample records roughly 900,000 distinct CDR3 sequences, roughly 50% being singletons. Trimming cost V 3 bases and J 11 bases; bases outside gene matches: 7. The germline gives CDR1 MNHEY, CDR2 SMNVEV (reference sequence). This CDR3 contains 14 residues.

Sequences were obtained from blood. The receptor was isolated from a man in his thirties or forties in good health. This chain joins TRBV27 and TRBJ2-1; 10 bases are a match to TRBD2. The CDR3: CASSLIAGGRKQFF. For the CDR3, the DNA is TGTGCCAGCAGTTTGATAGCGGGGGGCCGAAAGCAGTTCTTC.